These 15 T cell receptor beta chains came from one sample sequenced in a study of blood T cell repertoires in COVID-19. The data were produced by immunoSEQ multiplex PCR, yet TCRdb's version contains in-frame clones alone and is incomplete. The table records about 130,000 clones, 85% to 90% of them present only once. Sequencing was carried out using peripheral blood. Receptor source: a man aged 55 to 70 with COVID-19, enrolled during active disease.

The chain uses TRBV16 and TRBJ1-6, with unresolved D. Germline V gene data show CDR1 as KGHSY and CDR2 as FQNENV. V gave up 4 bases and J gave up 7 bases, with 17 bases separating them. The CDR3 covers 16 residues. CDR3 amino acids: CASSPEGRGANSPLHF. The CDR3 DNA follows: TGTGCCAGCAGCCCGGAGGGTAGAGGTGCCAATTCACCCCTCCACTTT.

This clone was found once. The rearrangement links TRBV28 to TRBJ1-2; TRBD1 matches 7 bases. Losses at the gene ends were 1 base for V and 3 bases for J; bases not matched to a gene: 11. This CDR3 spans 17 amino acids. CDR1 and CDR2 (germline): MDHEN, SYDVKM. The DNA for the CDR3 is TGTGCCAGCAGTTTATTTGGGCCGGGACAGAGCCACTATGGCTACACCTTC. This translates into CASSLFGPGQSHYGYTF.

The V and J genes are TRBV4-3 and TRBJ1-2; D not certain. Germline CDR1 is LGHNA and CDR2 is YSLEER. There are 13 residues in the CDR3. V was clipped by 0 bases and J by 8 bases, with 10 bases between them. Here the CDR3 DNA reads TGCGCCAGCAGCCAAGATCGCATGAGGGGCTACACCTTC. Its translation: CASSQDRMRGYTF.

J is TRBJ2-3 and V is TRBV6-5, with TRBD1 matching over 8 bases. CDR1 and CDR2 (germline): MNHEY, SVGAGI. V shed 5 bases, J shed 1 base, and the junction held 5 bases outside the gene matches. The CDR3 loop spans 15 amino acids. The CDR3 loop reads CASSRQGARTDTQYF. CDR3 bases: TGTGCCAGCAGTCGCCAGGGGGCCCGCACAGATACGCAGTATTTT.

The V call is TRBV6-1, the J call TRBJ1-2; D is unresolved. The ends were cut back, 0 bases at V and 6 bases at J, with 14 bases in the middle. Per the germline V gene, CDR1 is MNHNS and CDR2 is SASEGT. The CDR3 consists of 15 residues. The CDR3 region has the DNA TGTGCCAGCAGTGAAGCTGCAGGCTCGCTTAATGGCTACACCTTC. It yields the protein CASSEAAGSLNGYTF.

The chain has TRBV19 and TRBJ1-5; D is unclear. The germline V and J ends were trimmed by 0 bases and 7 bases, with 10 bases remaining between them. Per germline, CDR1 LNHDA and CDR2 SQIVND (reference sequence). The CDR3 covers 14 residues. The CDR3 protein is CASSIEAADQPQHF. The CDR3, as DNA: TGTGCCAGTAGTATAGAAGCGGCCGACCAGCCCCAGCATTTT.

This clone has a single count. The V call is TRBV5-4, the J call TRBJ1-1; D call uncertain. CDR1 and CDR2 from the germline V gene are SGHNT and YYREEE (reference sequence). V was cut by 7 bases and J by 4 bases, with 11 bases left in between. The CDR3 runs 12 residues. The CDR3 nucleotides read TGTGCCAGCGGTTCAGGAGGCACTGAAGCTTTCTTT. Its translation: CASGSGGTEAFF.

The chain carries TRBV7-3 and TRBJ2-7; TRBD2 matches at 13 bases. The CDR3 runs to 16 residues. V was pared by 5 bases and J by 2 bases, with 6 bases of the junction left unmatched. CDR1 and CDR2 from the germline V gene are SGHTA and FQGTGA. CDR3 sequence: CASSPQGTSGAYEQYF. CDR3 sequence (DNA): TGTGCCAGCAGCCCACAGGGGACTAGCGGGGCCTACGAGCAGTACTTC.

V is TRBV19 and J is TRBJ1-2; tentative D call: TRBD1 (5 bases). The CDR3 is 16 amino acids. Germline-derived CDR1 and CDR2 are LNHDA and SQIVND (reference sequence). V gave up 5 bases and J gave up 5 bases, with 21 bases separating them. The CDR3 spells CASSPRMTAPGYGYTF. DNA for the CDR3: TGTGCCAGTAGTCCCAGAATGACAGCTCCCGGGTATGGCTACACCTTC.

The genes are TRBV30 and TRBJ1-6, with D possibly being TRBD1 (5 bases). Germline CDR1 and CDR2: GTSNPN and SVGIG (reference sequence). The CDR3 has 14 amino acids. V was cut by 2 bases and J by 5 bases, with 10 bases left in between. The CDR3 spells CAWSRDLDNSPLHF. As DNA, the CDR3 is TGTGCCTGGAGTCGGGACTTGGATAATTCACCCCTCCACTTT.

By proportion, this clone is medium-sized (0.01 to 0.1%). The chain joins TRBV5-4 to TRBJ1-2, with 8 bases lining up with TRBD1. This CDR3 is built from 13 residues. Trimming took 4 bases from V and 10 from J; bases not matched to a gene: 9. Germline V CDR1 and CDR2: SGHNT, YYREEE (reference sequence). CDR3 sequence (DNA): TGTGCCAGCAGCCAACCCGAGGACAGGGACTACACCTTC. This translates into CASSQPEDRDYTF.

The chain has TRBV5-4 and TRBJ2-3; TRBD2 matches 7 bases. This CDR3 region has 14 residues. Per germline, CDR1 SGHNT and CDR2 YYREEE (reference sequence). The ends lost 3 bases at V and 2 bases at J; junction bases unmatched: 3. CDR3 in DNA: TGTGCCAGCAGCTCGCTAGCGGCCACAGATACGCAGTATTTT. The encoded protein is CASSSLAATDTQYF.

The chain couples TRBV7-9 to TRBJ1-2; 8 bases match TRBD1. The CDR3 has 13 amino acids. CDR1 SEHNR and CDR2 FQNEAQ come from the germline V gene (reference sequence). The J segment lost 8 bases and the V segment lost 3 bases, leaving 5 bases of the junction unmatched. In nucleotides, the CDR3 is TGTGCCAGCAGCTTTGGACAGGGAAGCGGCTACACCTTC. Translated, it gives CASSFGQGSGYTF.

This chain uses TRBV18 with TRBJ1-3; D is perhaps TRBD1 (5 bases). CDR3 length: 16 amino acids. Trimming left V 6 bases short and J 0 bases short, with 15 bases between. Germline loops: CDR1 KGHSH, CDR2 LQKENI. The CDR3 loop reads CASSTRPGNSGNTIYF. CDR3 nucleotide sequence: TGTGCCAGCTCCACCAGACCAGGGAACTCTGGAAACACCATATATTTT.

In DNA, the CDR3 is TGTGCCAGTAGTATCTACCGGACAGGGAGGCAAGAGACCCAGTACTTC. Amino acid sequence: CASSIYRTGRQETQYF. The J gene is TRBJ2-5, the V gene TRBV19, with 8 bases matching TRBD1. The germline CDR1 and CDR2 sequences are LNHDA and SQIVND (reference sequence). V trimming: 3 bases; J trimming: 2 bases; junction bases outside the gene matches: 8. CDR3 length equals 16 residues.